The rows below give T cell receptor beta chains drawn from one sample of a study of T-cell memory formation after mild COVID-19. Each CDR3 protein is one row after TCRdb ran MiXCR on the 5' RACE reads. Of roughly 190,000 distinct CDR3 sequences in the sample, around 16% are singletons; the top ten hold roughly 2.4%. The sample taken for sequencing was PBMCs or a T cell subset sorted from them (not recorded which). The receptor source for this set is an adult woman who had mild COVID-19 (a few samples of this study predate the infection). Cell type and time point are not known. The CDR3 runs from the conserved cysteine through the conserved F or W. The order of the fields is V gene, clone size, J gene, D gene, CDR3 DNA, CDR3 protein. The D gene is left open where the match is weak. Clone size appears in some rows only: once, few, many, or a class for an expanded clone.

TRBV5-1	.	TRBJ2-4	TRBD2	TGCGCCAGCAGTCGGACTAGCGGGGGGGCGGACATTCAGTACTTC	CASSRTSGGADIQYF
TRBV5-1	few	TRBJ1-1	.	TGCGCCAGCAGCTTGAAGTCGATGGACACTGAAGCTTTCTTT	CASSLKSMDTEAFF
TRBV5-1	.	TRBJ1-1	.	TGCGCCAGCGTACTTCAGTGGGGGCAAAGTGAAGCTTTCTTT	CASVLQWGQSEAFF
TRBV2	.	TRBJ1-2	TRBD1	TGTGCCAGCGTTGACAGGGGATACTATGGCTACACCTTC	CASVDRGYYGYTF
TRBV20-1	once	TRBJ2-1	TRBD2	TGCAGTGCTATTAGCGGGAGGGGGCTTGGCTACAATGAGCAGTTCTTC	CSAISGRGLGYNEQFF
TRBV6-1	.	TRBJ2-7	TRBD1	TGTGCCAGCAGTGGGATACAGTTAGGGGGCGTCGACGAGCAGTACTTC	CASSGIQLGGVDEQYF
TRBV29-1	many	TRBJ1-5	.	TGCAGCGTCAAAAGGGCATTTGATCAGCCCCAGCATTTT	CSVKRAFDQPQHF
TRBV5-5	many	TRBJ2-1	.	TGTGCCAGCAGCTTGGGGTTCATCTCGGGGGAGCAGTTCTTC	CASSLGFISGEQFF
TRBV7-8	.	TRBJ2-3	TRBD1	TGTGCCAGCAGCATCGTTGGACAGGGCTCCGATACGCAGTATTTT	CASSIVGQGSDTQYF
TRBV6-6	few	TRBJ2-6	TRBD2	TGTGCCAGCAGTTACTCCGGGGGGGTTGGGGCCAACGTCCTGACTTTC	CASSYSGGVGANVLTF
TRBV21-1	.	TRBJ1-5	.	TGTGCCAGCAGCAAAGCGGCCGGGCCCTGGAGCAATCAGCCCCAGCATTTT	CASSKAAGPWSNQPQHF
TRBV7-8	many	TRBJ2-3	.	TGTGCCAGCAGCTTTACTGTCACAGATACGCAGTATTTT	CASSFTVTDTQYF
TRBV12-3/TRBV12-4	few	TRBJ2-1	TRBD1	TGTGCCAGCGGCAACAGGGGTTCCTACAATGAGCAGTTCTTC	CASGNRGSYNEQFF
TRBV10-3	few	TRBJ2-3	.	TGTGCCATCAGCCGGGCCTTCCCAGATACGCAGTATTTT	CAISRAFPDTQYF
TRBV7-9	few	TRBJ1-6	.	TGTGCCAGCAGCTTGGACAGACCCATTAGGACCCTCCACTTT	CASSLDRPIRTLHF
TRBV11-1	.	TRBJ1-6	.	TGTGCCAGCAGCCCTAGTGGACCGGGGGAGCCCCTCCACTTT	CASSPSGPGEPLHF
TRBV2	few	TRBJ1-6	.	TGTGCCAGCAGTCCGGGGGGTGGAAAGAATTCACCCCTCCACTTT	CASSPGGGKNSPLHF
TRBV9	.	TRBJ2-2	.	TGTGCCAGTCGAAGTGGGACTTACACCGGGGAGCTGTTTTTT	CASRSGTYTGELFF